This T cell receptor beta chain was profiled in a study of PD-1 blockade in classical Hodgkin lymphoma. Overall study: Patients were given intravenous nivolumab, 3 mg/kg, every 2 weeks.

This CDR3 is 15 amino acids long. The germline gives CDR1 SGHNT, CDR2 YENEEA. V was pared by 2 bases and J by 0 bases, with 11 bases between. On this clone: No antigen is known for it.

The protocol was immunoSEQ multiplex PCR, while the TCRdb copy is restricted to in-frame clones and leaves out a portion. The profile covers under 25,000 clones, with 70% to 85% appearing a single time and 22% taken by the ten largest. Study observations and caveats: Lower baseline TCR diversity was reported for newly diagnosed patients than for healthy donors. It was CD4+ TCR diversity, not CD8+, that rose significantly by C4D1.

Time point specified: cycle 4 day 1 (C4D1), after less than seven weeks of nivolumab. All patients relapsed after autologous stem cell transplantation, and brentuximab vedotin exposure varied. Under best response, outcomes were complete response, partial response or progressive disease. The chain has TRBV11-3 and TRBJ2-7; either TRBD1 or TRBD2 may fit D (5 bases each). Sequencing was performed on peripheral blood mononuclear cells (PBMCs), taken before the fourth cycle of nivolumab. The receptor was derived from a human donor with classical Hodgkin lymphoma. Written as DNA, the CDR3 is TGTGCCAGCAGCTTATACCGGGACGCCTCCTACGAGCAGTACTTC. Translating it yields CASSLYRDASYEQYF.